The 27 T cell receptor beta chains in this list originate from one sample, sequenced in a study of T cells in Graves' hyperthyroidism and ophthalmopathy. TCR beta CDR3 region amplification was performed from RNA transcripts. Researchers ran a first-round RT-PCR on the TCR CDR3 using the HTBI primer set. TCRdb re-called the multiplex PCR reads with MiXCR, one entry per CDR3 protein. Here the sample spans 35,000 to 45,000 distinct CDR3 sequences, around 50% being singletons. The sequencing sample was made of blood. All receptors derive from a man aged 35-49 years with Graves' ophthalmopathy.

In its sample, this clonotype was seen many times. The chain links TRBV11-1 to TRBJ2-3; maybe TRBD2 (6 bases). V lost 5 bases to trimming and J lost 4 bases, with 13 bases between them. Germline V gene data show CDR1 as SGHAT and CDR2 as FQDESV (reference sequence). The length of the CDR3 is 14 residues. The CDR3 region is CASSLMTSADTQYF. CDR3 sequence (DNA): TGTGCCAGCAGCCTTATGACTAGTGCAGATACGCAGTATTTT.

CDR3 DNA: TGTGCCAGCAGTGGGACAGGGGCCGATGAGACCCAGTACTTC. It is translated as CASSGTGADETQYF. The rearrangement links TRBV2 to TRBJ2-5; 9 bases fit TRBD1. CDR1 is SNHLY and CDR2 is FYNNEI in the germline V gene. This CDR3 contains 14 residues. V shed 4 bases and J 5 bases; nucleotides not matched to a gene: 5.

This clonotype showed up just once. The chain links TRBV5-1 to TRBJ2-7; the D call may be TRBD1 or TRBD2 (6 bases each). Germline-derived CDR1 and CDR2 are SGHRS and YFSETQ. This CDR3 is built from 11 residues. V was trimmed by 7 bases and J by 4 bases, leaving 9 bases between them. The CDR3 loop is CASRGGYEQYF. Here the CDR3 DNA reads TGCGCCAGCCGAGGGGGGTACGAGCAGTACTTC.

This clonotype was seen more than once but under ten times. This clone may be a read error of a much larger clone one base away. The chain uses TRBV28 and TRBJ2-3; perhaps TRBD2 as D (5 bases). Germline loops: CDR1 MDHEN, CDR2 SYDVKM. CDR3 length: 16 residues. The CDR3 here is CASSSAAESSADTQCF. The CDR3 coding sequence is TGTGCCAGCAGTTCAGCGGCGGAGTCTTCTGCCGATACGCAGTGTTTT.

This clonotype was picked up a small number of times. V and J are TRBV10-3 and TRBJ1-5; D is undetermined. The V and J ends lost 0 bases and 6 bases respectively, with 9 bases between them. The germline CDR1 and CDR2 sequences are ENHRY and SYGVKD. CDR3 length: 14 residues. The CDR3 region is CAISESGNGQPQHF. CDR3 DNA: TGTGCCATCAGTGAGTCCGGGAACGGTCAGCCCCAGCATTTT.

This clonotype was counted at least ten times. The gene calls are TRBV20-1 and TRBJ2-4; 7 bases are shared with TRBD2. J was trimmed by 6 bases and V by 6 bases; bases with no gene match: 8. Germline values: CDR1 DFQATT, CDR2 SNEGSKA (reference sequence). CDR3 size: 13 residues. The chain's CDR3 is CSAPGGSGNIQYF. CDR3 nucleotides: TGCAGTGCCCCGGGGGGATCTGGAAACATTCAGTACTTC.

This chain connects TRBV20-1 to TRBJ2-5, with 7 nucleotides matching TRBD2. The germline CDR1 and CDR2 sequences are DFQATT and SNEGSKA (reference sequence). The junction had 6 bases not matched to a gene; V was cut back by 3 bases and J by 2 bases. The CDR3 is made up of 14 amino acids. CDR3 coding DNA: TGCAGTGCTAGGGGAGCGGGGACTCAAGAGACCCAGTACTTC. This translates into CSARGAGTQETQYF.

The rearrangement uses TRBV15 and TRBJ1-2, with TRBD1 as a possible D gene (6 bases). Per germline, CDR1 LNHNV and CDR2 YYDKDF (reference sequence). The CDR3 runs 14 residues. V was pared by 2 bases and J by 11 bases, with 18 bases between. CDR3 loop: CATSRSGVDGGYTF. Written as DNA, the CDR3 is TGTGCCACCAGCAGATCAGGGGTTGATGGCGGTTACACCTTC. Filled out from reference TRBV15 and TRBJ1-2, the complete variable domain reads DAMVIQNPRYQVTQFGKPVTLSCSQTLNHNVMYWYQQKSSQAPKLLFHYYDKDFNNEADTPDNFQSRRPNTSFCFLDIRSPGLGDTAMYLCATSRSGVDGGYTFGSGTRLTVV.

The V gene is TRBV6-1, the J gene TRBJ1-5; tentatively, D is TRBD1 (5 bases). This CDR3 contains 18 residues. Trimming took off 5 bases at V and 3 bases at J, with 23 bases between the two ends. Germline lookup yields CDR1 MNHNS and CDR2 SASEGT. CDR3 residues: CASSFPLRISGTNQPQHF. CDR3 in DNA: TGTGCCAGCAGTTTTCCGCTTCGGATTTCCGGGACCAATCAGCCCCAGCATTTT.

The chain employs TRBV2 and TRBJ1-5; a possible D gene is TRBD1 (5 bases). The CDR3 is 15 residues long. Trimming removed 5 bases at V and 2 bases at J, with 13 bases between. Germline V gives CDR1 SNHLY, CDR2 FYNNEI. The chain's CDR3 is CASSMFQGRNQPQHF. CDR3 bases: TGTGCCAGCAGTATGTTCCAGGGTCGCAATCAGCCCCAGCATTTT.

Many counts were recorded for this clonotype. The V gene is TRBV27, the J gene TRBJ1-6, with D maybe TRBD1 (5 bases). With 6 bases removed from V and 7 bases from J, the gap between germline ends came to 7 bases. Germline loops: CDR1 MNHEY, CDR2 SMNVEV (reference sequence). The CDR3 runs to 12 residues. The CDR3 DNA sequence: TGTGCCAGCAGGACAGCCAATTCACCCCTCCACTTT. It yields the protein CASRTANSPLHF.

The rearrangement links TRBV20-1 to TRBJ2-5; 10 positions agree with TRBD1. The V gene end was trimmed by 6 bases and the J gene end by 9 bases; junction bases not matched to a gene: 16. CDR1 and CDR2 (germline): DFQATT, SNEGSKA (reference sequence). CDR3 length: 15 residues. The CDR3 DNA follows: TGCAGTGCCCGACAGGGGGCGAATGGCAATCAGCCCCAGTACTTC. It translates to CSARQGANGNQPQYF.

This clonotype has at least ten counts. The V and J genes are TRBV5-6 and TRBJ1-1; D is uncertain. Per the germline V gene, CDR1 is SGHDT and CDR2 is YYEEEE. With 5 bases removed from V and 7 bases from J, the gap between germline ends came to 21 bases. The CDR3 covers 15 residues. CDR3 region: CASRYWRRWANEAFF. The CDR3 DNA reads TGTGCCAGCAGGTATTGGCGCAGGTGGGCAAATGAAGCTTTCTTT.

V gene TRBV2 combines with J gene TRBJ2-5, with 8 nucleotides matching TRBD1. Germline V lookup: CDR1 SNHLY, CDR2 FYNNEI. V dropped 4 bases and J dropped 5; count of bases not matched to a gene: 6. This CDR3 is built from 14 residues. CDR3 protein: CASSGTGWGETQYF. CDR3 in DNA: TGTGCCAGCAGTGGGACAGGGTGGGGCGAGACCCAGTACTTC.

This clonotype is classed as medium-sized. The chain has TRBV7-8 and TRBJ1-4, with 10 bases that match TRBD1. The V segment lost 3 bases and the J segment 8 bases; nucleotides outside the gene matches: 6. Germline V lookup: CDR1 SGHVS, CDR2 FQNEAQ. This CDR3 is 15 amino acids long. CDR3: CASSLATGGHEKLFF. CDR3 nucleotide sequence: TGTGCCAGCAGCTTGGCGACAGGGGGCCACGAAAAACTGTTTTTT.

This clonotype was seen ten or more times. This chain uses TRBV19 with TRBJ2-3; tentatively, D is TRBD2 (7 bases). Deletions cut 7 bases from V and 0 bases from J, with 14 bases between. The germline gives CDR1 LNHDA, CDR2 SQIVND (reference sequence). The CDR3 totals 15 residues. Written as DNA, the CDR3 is TGTGCCAGTATGGGGGCGGGAGCTAGCACAGATACGCAGTATTTT. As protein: CASMGAGASTDTQYF.

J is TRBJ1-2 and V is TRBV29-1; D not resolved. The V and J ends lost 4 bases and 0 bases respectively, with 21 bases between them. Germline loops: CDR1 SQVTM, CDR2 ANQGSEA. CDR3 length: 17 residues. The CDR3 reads CSVVHSSNTEANYGYTF. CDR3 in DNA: TGCAGCGTTGTTCACAGCTCGAACACTGAAGCTAACTATGGCTACACCTTC.

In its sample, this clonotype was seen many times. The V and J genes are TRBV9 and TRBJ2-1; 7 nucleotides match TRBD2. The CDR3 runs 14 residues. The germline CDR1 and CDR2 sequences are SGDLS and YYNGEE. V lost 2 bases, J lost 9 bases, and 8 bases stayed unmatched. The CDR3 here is CASSVGGSRGEQFF. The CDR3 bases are TGTGCCAGCAGCGTTGGCGGGAGTAGGGGTGAGCAGTTCTTC.

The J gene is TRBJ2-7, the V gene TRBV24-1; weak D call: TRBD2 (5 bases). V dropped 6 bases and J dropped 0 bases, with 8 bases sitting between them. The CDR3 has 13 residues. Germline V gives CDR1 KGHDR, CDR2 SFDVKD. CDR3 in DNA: TGTGCCACCAGTAGCACTAGCTCCTACGAGCAGTACTTC. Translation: CATSSTSSYEQYF.

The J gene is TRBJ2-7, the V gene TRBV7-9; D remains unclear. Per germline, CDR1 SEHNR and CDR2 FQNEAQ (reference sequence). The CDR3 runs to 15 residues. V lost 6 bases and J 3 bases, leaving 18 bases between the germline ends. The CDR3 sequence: CASSAIPTLSYEQYF. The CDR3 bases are TGTGCCAGCAGTGCTATCCCGACACTGAGCTACGAGCAGTACTTC.

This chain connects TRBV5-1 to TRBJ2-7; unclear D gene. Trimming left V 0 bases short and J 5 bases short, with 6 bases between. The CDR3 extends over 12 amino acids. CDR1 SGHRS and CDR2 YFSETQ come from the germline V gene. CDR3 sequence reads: CASSLEVDEQYF. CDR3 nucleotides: TGCGCCAGCAGCTTGGAGGTGGACGAGCAGTACTTC. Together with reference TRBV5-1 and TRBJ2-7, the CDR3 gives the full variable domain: KAGVTQTPRYLIKTRGQQVTLSCSPISGHRSVSWYQQTPGQGLQFLFEYFSETQRNKGNFPGRFSGRQFSNSRSEMNVSTLELGDSALYLCASSLEVDEQYFGPGTRLTVT.

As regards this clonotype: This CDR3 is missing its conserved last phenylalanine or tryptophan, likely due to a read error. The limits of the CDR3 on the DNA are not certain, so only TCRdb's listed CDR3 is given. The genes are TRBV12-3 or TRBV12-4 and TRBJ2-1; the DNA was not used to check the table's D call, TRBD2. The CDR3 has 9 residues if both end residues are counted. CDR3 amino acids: CASSLDQTS.

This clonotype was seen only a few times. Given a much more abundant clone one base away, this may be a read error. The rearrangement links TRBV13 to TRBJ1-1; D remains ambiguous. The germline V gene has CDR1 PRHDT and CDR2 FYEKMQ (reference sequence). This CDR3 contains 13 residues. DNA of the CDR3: TGTGCCGGCAGCCGGAAAAGGAACACTGAAGCTTTCTTT. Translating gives CAGSRKRNTEAFF.

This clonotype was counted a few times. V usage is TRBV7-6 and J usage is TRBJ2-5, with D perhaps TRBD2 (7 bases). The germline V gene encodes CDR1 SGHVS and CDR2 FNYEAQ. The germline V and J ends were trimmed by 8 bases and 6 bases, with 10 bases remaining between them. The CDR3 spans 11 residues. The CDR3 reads CASGGAKTQYF. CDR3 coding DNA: TGTGCCAGCGGGGGGGCGAAGACCCAGTACTTC.

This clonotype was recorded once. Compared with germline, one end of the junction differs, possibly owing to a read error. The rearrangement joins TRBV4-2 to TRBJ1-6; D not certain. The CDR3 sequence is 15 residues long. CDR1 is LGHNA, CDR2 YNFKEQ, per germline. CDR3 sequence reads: CASSPTSGENSPLQF. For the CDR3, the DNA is TGTGCCAGCAGCCCGACGTCCGGTGAGAATTCGCCCCTCCAATTT.

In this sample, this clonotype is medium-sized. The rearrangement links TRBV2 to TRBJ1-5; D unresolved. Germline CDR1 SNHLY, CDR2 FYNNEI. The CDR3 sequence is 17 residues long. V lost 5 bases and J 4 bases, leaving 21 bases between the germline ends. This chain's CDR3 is CASSPRWAPTRNQPQHF. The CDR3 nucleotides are TGTGCCAGCAGTCCCCGATGGGCCCCTACGAGGAATCAGCCCCAGCATTTT.

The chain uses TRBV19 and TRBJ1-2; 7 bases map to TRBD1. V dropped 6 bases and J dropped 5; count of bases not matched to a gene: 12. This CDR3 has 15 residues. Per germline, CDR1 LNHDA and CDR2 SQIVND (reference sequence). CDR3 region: CASSPNTGTAYGYTF. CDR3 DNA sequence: TGTGCCAGTAGCCCAAACACTGGGACAGCGTATGGCTACACCTTC.